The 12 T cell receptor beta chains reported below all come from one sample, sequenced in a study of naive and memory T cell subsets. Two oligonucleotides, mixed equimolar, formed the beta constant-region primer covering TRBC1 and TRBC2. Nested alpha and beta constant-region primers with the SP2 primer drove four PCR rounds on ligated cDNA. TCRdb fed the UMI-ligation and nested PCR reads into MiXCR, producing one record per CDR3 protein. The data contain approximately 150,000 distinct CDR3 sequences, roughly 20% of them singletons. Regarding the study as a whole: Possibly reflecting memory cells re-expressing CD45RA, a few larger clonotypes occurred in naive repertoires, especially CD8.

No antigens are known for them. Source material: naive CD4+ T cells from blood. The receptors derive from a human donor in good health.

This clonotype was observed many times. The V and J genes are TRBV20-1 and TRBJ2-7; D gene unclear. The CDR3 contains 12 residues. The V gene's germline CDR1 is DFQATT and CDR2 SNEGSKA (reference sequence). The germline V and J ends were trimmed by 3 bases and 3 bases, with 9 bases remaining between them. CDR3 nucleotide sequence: TGCAGTGCTAGTATGGGTTTCTACGAGCAGTACTTC. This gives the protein CSASMGFYEQYF.

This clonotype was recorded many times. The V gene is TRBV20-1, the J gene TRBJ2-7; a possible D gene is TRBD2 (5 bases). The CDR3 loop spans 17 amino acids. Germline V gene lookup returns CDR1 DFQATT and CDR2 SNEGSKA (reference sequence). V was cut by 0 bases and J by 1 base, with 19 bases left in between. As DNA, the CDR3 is TGCAGTGCTAGAGATAGAACTACCTACAGCGGATCCTACGAGCAGTACTTC. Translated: CSARDRTTYSGSYEQYF.

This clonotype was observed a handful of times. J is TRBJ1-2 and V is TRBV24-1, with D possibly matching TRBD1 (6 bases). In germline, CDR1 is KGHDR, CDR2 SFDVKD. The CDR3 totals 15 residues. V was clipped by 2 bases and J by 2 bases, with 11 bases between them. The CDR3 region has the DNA TGTGCCACCAGTGATTCCGCAACAGGGAACTATGGCTACACCTTC. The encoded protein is CATSDSATGNYGYTF.

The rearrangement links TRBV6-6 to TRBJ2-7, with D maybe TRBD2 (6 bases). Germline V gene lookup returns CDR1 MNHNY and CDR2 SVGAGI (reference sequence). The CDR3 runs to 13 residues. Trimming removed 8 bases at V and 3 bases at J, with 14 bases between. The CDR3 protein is CASCRGGSYEQYF. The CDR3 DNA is TGTGCCAGCTGTCGCGGAGGGAGCTACGAGCAGTACTTC.

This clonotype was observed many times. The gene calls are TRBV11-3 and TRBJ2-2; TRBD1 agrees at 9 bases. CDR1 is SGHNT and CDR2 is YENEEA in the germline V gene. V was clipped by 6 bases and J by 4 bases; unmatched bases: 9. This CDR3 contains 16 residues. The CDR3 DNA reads TGTGCCAGCAGTCGTAGGGGACAGGGAGTCACCGGGGAGCTGTTTTTT. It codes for CASSRRGQGVTGELFF.

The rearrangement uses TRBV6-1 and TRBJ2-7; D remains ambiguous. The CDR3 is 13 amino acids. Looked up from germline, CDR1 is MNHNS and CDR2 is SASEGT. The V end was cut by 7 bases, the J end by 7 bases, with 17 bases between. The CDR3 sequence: CASITGPEWEQYF. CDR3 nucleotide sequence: TGTGCCAGCATTACTGGTCCGGAATGGGAGCAGTACTTC.

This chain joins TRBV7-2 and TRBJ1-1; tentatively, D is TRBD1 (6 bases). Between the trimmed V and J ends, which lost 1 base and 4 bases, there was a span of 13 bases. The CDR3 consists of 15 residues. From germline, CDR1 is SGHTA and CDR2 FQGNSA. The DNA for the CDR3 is TGTGCCAGCAGCTTAGTTCCACAGGGAGGCACTGAAGCTTTCTTT. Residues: CASSLVPQGGTEAFF.

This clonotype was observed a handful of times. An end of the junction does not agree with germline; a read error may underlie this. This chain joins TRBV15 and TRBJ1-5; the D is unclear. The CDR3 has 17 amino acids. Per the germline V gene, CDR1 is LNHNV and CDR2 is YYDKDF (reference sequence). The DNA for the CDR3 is TGTGCCACCAGCAGAATATCGACACGTTATAGCCATCAGCCCCAGCATTTT. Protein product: CATSRISTRYSHQPQHF.

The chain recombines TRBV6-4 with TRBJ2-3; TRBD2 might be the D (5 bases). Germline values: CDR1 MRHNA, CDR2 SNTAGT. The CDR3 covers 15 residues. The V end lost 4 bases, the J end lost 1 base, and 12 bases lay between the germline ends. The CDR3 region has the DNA TGTGCCAGCAGTGCCCTAGCAGCGGGCACAGATACGCAGTATTTT. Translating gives CASSALAAGTDTQYF.

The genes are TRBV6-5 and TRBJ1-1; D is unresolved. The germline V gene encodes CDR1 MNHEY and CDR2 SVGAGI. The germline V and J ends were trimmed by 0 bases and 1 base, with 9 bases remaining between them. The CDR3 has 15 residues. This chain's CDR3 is CASSYSAVGNTEAFF. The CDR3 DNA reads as TGTGCCAGCAGTTACTCGGCAGTTGGGAACACTGAAGCTTTCTTT.

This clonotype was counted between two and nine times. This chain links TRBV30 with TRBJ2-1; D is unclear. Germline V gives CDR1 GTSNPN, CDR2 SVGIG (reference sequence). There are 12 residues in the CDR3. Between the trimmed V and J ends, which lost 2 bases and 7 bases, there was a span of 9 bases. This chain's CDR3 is CAWSQLGNEQFF. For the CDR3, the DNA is TGTGCCTGGAGTCAGCTAGGTAATGAGCAGTTCTTC.

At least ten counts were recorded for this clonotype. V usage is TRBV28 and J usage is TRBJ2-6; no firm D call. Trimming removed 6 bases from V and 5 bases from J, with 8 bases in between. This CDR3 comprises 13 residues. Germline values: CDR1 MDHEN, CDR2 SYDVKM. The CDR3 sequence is CASRPDRANVLTF. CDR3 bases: TGTGCCAGCAGACCCGACAGGGCCAACGTCCTGACTTTC.